This T cell receptor beta chain originates from a study of shared clonotypes between healthy human individuals. Every subset's genomic DNA went evenly onto several immunoSEQ plates. Generated by immunoSEQ multiplex PCR, the TCRdb table keeps only in-frame clones and is missing some. The top ten clones hold around 0.06% of a sample with roughly 650,000 clones, 97% of them seen once. This CDR3 has 14 amino acids. V was pared by 3 bases and J by 8 bases, with 10 bases of the junction left unmatched. Germline V CDR1 and CDR2: SGHRS, YFSETQ. The receptor was isolated from a woman aged 25-40 years in good health. The chain has TRBV5-1 and TRBJ1-2, with 7 bases lining up with TRBD1. Sequencing was performed on naive CD4+ T cells sorted from blood. Sample subset: CD45RA+ positively selected. As DNA, the CDR3 is TGCGCCAGCAGCTATGCCGAGACAGGGAAAGGCTACACCTTC. Its protein product is CASSYAETGKGYTF.